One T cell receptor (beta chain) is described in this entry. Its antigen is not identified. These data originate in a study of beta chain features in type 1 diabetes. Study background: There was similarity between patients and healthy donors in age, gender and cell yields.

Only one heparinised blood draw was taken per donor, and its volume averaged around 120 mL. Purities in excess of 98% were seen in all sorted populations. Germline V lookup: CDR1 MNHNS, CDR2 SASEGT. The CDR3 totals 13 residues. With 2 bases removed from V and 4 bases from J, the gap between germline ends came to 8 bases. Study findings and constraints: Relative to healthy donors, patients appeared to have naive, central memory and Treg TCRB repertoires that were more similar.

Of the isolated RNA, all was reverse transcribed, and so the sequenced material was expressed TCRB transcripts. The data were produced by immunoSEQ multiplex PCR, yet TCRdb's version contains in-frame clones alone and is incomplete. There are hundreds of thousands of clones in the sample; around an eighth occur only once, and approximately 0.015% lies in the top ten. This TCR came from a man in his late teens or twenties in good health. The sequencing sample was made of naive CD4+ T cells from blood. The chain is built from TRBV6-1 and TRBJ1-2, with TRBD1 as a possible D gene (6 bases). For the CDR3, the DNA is TGTGCCAGCAGTGAATCGACAGGCTATGGCTACACCTTC. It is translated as CASSESTGYGYTF.